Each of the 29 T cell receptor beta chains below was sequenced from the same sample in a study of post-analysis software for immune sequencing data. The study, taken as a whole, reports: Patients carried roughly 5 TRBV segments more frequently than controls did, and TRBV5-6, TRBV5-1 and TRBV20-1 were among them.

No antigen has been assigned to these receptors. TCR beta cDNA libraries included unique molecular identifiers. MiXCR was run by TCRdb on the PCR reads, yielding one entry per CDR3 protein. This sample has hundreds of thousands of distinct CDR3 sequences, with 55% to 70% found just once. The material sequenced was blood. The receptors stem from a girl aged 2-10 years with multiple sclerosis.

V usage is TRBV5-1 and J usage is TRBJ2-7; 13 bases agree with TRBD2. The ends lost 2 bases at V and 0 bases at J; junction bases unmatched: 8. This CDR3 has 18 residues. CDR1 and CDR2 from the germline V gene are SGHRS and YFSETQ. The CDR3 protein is CASSFLTGTSGDSYEQYF. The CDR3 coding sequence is TGCGCCAGCAGCTTCCTGACCGGGACTAGCGGGGACTCCTACGAGCAGTACTTC.

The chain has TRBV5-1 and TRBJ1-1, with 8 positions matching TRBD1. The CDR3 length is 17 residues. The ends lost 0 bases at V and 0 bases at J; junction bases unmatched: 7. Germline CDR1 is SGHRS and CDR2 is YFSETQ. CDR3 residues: CASSLEAGGYMNTEAFF. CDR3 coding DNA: TGCGCCAGCAGCTTGGAAGCAGGGGGCTATATGAACACTGAAGCTTTCTTT.

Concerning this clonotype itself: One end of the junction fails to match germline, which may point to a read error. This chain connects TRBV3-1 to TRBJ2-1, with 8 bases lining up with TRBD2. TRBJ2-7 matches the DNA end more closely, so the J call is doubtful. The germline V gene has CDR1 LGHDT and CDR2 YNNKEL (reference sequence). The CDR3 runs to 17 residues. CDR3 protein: CAGSHNALAAYYNEQYF. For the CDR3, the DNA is TGTGCCGGCAGCCATAACGCACTAGCGGCCTACTACAATGAGCAGTACTTC.

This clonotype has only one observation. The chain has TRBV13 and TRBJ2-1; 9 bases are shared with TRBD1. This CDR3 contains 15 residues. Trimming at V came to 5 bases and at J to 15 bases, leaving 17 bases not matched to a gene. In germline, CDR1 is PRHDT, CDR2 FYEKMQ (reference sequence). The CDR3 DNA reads TGTGCCAGCAGCCCCGGACAGGGGAGTTGGGCCCTAAGGTTCTTC. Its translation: CASSPGQGSWALRFF.

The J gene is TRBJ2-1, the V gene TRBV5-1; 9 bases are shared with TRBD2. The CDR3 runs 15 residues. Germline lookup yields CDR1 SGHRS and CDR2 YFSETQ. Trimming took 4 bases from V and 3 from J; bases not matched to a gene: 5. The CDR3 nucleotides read TGCGCCAGCAGCCAACTAGCGGGTAACTACAATGAGCAGTTCTTC. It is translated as CASSQLAGNYNEQFF.

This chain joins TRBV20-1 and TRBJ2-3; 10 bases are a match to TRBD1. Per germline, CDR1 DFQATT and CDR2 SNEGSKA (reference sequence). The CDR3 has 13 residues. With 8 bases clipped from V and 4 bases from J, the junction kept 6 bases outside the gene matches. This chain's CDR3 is CSCDRGQADTQYF. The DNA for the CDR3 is TGCAGTTGCGACAGGGGGCAAGCAGATACGCAGTATTTT.

The CDR3 loop reads CASSSQGSVNQPQHF. Written as DNA, the CDR3 is TGTGCCAGCAGCTCACAGGGCTCGGTCAATCAGCCCCAGCATTTT. The chain combines TRBV7-2 with TRBJ1-5; maybe TRBD1 (6 bases). Trimming pared 4 bases from V and 3 bases from J, leaving 13 bases between. Per the germline V gene, CDR1 is SGHTA and CDR2 is FQGNSA. The CDR3 length is 15 residues.

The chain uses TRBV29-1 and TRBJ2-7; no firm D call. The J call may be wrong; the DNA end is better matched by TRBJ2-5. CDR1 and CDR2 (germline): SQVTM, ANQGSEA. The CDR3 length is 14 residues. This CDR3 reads CSVEGLEDGETQYF. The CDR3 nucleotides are TGCAGCGTTGAAGGGCTAGAGGACGGGGAGACCCAGTACTTC.

CDR3 in amino acids: CATSDLLSPETQYF. CDR3 bases: TGTGCCACCAGTGATTTGTTGTCCCCGGAGACCCAGTACTTC. The V and J genes are TRBV24-1 and TRBJ2-5; D is undetermined. The V and J ends lost 0 bases and 5 bases respectively, with 9 bases between them. The germline gives CDR1 KGHDR, CDR2 SFDVKD. The CDR3 is 14 residues long.

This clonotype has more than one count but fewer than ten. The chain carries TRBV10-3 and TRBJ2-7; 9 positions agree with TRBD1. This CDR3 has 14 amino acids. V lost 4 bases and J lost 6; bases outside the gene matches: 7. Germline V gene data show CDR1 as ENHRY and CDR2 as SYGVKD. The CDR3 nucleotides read TGTGCCATCAGTGCAACCGGGACAGGGTTCGAGCAGTACTTC. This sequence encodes CAISATGTGFEQYF.

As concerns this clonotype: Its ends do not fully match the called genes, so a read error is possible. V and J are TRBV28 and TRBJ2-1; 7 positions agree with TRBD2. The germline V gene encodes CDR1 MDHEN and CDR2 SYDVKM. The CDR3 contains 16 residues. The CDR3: CASSSRWGGTYNKQFF. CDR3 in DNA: TGTGCCAGCAGTTCGAGGTGGGGAGGGACCTACAATAAGCAGTTCTTC.

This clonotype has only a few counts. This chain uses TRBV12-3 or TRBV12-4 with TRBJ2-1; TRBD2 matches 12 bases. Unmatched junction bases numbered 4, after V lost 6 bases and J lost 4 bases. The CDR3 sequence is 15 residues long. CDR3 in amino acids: CASRLTSGGYNEQFF. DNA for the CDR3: TGTGCCAGCAGGTTAACTAGCGGGGGGTACAATGAGCAGTTCTTC.

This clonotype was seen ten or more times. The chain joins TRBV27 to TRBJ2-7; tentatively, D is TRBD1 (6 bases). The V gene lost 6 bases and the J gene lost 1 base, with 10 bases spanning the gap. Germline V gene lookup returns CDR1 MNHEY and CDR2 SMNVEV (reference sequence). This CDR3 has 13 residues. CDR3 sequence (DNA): TGTGCCAGCAGCCTACAGGGTTCCTACGAGCAGTACTTC. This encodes CASSLQGSYEQYF.

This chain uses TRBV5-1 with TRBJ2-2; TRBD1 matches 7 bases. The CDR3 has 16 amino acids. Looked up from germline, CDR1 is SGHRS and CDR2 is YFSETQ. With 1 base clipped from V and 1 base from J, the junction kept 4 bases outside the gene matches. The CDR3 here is CASSLRGLWNTGELFF. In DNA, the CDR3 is TGCGCCAGCAGCTTGAGGGGGCTATGGAACACCGGGGAGCTGTTTTTT.

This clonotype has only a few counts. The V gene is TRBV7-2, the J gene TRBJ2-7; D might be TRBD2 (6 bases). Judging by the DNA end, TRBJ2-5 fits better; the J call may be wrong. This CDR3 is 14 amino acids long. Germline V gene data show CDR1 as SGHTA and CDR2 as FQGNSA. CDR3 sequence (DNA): TGTGCCAGCAGCCTGCGCCGGGGGAAGGAGACCCAGTACTTC. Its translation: CASSLRRGKETQYF.

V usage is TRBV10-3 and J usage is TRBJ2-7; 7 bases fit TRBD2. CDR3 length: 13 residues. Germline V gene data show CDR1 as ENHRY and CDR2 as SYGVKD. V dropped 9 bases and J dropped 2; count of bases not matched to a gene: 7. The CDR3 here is CAMASGVTYEQYF. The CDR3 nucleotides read TGTGCCATGGCAAGCGGGGTCACCTACGAGCAGTACTTC.

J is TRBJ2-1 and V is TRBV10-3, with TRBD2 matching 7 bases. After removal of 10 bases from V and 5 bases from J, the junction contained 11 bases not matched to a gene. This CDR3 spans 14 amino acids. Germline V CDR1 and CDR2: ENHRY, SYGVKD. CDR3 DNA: TGTGCCACCGCGGGGAGGGGAGGACACAATGAGCAGTTCTTC. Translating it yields CATAGRGGHNEQFF.

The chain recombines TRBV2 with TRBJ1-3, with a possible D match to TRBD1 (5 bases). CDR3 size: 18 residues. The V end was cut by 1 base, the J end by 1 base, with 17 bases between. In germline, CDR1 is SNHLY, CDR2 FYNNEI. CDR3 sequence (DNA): TGTGCCAGCAGTGAAGTCTGGGGCCCCGCGGAATCTGGAAACACCATATATTTT. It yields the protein CASSEVWGPAESGNTIYF.

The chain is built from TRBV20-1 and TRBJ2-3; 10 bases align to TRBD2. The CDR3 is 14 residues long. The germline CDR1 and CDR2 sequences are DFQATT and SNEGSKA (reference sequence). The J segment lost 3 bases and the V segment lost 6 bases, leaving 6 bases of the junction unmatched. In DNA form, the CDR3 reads TGCAGTGCATCCCTAGCGGGAGAAACAGATACGCAGTATTTT. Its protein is CSASLAGETDTQYF.

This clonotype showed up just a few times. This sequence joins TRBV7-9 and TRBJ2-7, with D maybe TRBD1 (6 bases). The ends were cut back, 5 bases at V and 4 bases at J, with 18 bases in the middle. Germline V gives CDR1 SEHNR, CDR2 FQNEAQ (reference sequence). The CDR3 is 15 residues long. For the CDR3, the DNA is TGTGCCAGCAGCGGACCGAGGGGGTCGTTTTACGAGCAGTACTTC. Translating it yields CASSGPRGSFYEQYF.

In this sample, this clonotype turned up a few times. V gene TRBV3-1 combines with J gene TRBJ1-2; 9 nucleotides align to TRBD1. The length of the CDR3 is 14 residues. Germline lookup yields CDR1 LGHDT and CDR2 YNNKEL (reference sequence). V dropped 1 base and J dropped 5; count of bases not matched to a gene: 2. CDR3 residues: CASSQVGQGYGYTF. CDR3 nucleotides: TGTGCCAGCAGCCAAGTGGGACAGGGTTATGGCTACACCTTC.

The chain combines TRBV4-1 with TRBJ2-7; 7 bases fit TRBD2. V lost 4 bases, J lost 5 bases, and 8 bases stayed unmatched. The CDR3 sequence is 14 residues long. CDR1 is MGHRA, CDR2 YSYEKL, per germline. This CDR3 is CASSLAGETHEQYF. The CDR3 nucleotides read TGCGCCAGCAGCCTCGCGGGAGAGACCCACGAGCAGTACTTC.

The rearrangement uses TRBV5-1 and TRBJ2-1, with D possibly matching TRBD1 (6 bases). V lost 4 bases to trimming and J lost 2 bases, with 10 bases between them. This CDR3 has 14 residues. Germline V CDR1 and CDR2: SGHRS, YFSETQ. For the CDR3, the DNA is TGCGCCAGCAGCGCAGGGGTCCCCTACAATGAGCAGTTCTTC. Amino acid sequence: CASSAGVPYNEQFF.

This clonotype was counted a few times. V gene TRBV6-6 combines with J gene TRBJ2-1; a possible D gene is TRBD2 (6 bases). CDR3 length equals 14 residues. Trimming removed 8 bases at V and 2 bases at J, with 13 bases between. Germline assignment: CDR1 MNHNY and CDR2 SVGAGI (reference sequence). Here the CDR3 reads CASRGGSTYNEQFF. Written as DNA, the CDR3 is TGTGCCAGCCGCGGAGGGTCGACCTACAATGAGCAGTTCTTC.

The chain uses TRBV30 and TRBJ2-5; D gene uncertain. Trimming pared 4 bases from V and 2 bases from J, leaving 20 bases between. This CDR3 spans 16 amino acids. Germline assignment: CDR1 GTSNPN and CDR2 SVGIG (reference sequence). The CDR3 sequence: CAWIHPPGGKQETQYF. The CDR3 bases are TGTGCCTGGATCCATCCCCCTGGCGGAAAACAAGAGACCCAGTACTTC.

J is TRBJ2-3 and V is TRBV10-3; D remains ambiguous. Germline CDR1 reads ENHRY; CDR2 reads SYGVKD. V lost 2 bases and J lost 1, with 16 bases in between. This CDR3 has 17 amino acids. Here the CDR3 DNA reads TGTGCCATCAGTGAGGGTCGTGGGGTGCAGGGCACAGATACGCAGTATTTT. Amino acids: CAISEGRGVQGTDTQYF.

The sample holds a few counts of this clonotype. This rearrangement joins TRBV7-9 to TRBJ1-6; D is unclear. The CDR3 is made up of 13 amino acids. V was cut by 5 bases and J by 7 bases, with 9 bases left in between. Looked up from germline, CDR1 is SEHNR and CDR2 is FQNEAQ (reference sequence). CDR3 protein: CASSPEGNSPLHF. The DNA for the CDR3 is TGTGCCAGCAGCCCCGAAGGGAATTCACCCCTCCACTTT.

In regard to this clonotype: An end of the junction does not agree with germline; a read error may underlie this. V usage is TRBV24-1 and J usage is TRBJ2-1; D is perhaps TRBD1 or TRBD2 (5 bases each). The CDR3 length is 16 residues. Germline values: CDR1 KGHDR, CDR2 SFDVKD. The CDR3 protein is CATSERDGAMYNEQCF. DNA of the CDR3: TGTGCCACCAGTGAAAGGGACGGGGCCATGTACAATGAGCAGTGCTTC.

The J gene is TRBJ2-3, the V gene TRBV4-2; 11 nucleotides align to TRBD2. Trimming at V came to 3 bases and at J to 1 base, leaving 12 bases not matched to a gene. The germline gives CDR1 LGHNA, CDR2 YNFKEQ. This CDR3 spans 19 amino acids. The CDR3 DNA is TGTGCCAGCAGCCAGGGTGGTAGCGGGGGGGCTTGGGGCACAGATACGCAGTATTTT. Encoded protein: CASSQGGSGGAWGTDTQYF.